This TCR beta chain was recovered during a study of technical replicates of blood from several donors. Clones were read by immunoSEQ multiplex PCR, and TCRdb kept only the in-frame ones, dropping some. The repertoire holds 65,000 to 95,000 clones, with about 93% as singletons. The CDR3 is 15 amino acids. This receptor was identified in a human donor in good health. The sample taken for sequencing was T cells isolated from PBMCs. This sequence joins TRBV21-1 and TRBJ2-7; the D call TRBD2 from the table was never checked on the DNA. TRBV21-1 is listed as a pseudogene. Here the CDR3 reads CASSKESGETYEQYF. For the CDR3, the DNA is TGTGCCAGCAGCAAAGAAAGTGGGGAGACCTACGAGCAGTACTTC.